This TCR beta chain was sequenced in a study of blood T cell repertoires in COVID-19. Study details: Acute-phase and convalescent COVID-19 samples originated in the United States, Italy and Spain. T cells, B-cell-depleted T cells, or PBMCs supplied cDNA or gDNA.

Per the authors' pipeline: Reference gene primer amplification gave estimated nucleated cell counts. Profiling relied on immunoSEQ multiplex PCR, and the TCRdb table lists in-frame clones only, not all of them. D and trimming were read from the DNA, whereas the V and J calls and clone size are those reported in that table. The repertoire holds 150,000 to 200,000 clones, with 85% to 90% as singletons. The CDR3 is 15 amino acids. V lost 3 bases and J 5 bases, leaving 12 bases between the germline ends. In germline, CDR1 is SGHRS, CDR2 YFSETQ. The rearrangement links TRBV5-1 to TRBJ1-6; TRBD1 might be the D (5 bases). Sequenced: peripheral blood. This sequence was found in a man aged 40-49 years with active or convalescent COVID-19. CDR3 sequence: CASSSGLNHNSPLHF. The CDR3 bases are TGCGCCAGCAGCTCGGGACTTAACCATAATTCACCCCTCCACTTT. Combining the CDR3 with reference TRBV5-1 and TRBJ1-6 gives the whole variable domain KAGVTQTPRYLIKTRGQQVTLSCSPISGHRSVSWYQQTPGQGLQFLFEYFSETQRNKGNFPGRFSGRQFSNSRSEMNVSTLELGDSALYLCASSSGLNHNSPLHFGNGTRLTVT.